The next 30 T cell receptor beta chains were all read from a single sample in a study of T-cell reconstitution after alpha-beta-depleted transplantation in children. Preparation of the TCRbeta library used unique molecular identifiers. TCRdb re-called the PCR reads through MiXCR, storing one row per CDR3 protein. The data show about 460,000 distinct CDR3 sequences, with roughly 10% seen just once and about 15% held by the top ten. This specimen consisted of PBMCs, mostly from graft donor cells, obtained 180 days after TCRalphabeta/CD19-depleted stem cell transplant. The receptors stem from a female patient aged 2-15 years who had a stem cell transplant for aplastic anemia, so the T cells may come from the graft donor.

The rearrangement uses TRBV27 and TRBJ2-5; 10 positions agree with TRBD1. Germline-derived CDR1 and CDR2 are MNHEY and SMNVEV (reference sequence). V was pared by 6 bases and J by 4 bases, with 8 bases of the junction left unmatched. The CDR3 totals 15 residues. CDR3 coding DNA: TGTGCCAGCAGCCCCGGGACAGGGGTTGGAGAGACCCAGTACTTC. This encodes CASSPGTGVGETQYF.

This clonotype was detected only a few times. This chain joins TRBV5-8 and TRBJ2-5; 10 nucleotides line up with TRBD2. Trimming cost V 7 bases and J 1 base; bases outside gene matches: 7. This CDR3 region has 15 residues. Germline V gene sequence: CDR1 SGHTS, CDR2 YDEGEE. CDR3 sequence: CASGSGRGVQETQYF. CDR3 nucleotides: TGTGCCAGCGGAAGCGGGAGGGGAGTCCAAGAGACCCAGTACTTC. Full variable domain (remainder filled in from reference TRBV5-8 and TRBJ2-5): EAGVTQSPTHLIKTRGQQATLRCSPISGHTSVYWYQQALGLGLQFLLWYDEGEERNRGNFPPRFSGRQFPNYSSELNVNALELEDSALYLCASGSGRGVQETQYFGPGTRLLVL.

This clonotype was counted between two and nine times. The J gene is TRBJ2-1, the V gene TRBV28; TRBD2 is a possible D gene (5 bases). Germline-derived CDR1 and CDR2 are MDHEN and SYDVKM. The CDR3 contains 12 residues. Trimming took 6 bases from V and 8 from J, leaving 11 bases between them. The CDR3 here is CASRASIYEQFF. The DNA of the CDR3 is TGTGCCAGCAGAGCTAGCATCTATGAGCAGTTCTTC.

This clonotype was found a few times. The CDR3 is CASSHPGTSTEQFF. DNA for the CDR3: TGCGCCAGCAGCCATCCGGGAACTAGCACTGAGCAGTTCTTC. The V gene is TRBV4-3, the J gene TRBJ2-1; maybe TRBD2 (6 bases). This CDR3 region has 14 residues. Germline V gene lookup returns CDR1 LGHNA and CDR2 YSLEER. With 3 bases removed from V and 9 bases from J, the gap between germline ends came to 15 bases.

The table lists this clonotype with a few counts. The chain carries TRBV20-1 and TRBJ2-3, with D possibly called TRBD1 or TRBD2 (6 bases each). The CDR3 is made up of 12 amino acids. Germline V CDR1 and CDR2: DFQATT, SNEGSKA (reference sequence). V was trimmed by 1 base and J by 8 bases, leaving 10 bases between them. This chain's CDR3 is CSARAGAVTQYF. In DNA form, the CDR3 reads TGCAGTGCTAGAGCGGGGGCCGTTACGCAGTATTTT.

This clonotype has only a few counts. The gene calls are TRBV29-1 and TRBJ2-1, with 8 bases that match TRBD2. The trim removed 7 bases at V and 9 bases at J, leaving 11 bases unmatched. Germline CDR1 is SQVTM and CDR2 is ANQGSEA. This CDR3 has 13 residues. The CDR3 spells CSGRYSGTSEQFF. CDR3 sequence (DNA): TGCAGCGGCAGATATAGCGGGACGTCTGAGCAGTTCTTC.

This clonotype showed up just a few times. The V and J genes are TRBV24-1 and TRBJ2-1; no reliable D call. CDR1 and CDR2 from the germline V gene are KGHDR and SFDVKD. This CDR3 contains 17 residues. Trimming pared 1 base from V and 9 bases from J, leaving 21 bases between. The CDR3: CATSDFRRGIHGGEQFF. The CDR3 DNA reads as TGTGCCACCAGTGATTTTCGCCGCGGTATTCATGGCGGTGAGCAGTTCTTC.

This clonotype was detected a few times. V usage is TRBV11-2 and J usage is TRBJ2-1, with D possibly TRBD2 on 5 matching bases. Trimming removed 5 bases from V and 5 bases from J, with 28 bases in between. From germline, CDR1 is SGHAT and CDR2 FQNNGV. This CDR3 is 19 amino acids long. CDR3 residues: CASSLRGGFGPVGNNEQFF. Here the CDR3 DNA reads TGTGCCAGCAGCCTTAGAGGAGGATTTGGGCCAGTAGGGAACAATGAGCAGTTCTTC.

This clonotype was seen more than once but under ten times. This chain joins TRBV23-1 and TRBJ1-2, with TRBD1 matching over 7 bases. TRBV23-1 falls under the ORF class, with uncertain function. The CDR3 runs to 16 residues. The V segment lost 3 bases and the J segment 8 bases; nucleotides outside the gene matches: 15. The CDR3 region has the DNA TGCGCCAGCAGTCAGCCGGGACAGAAGTTTGAATGCGGCTACACCTTC. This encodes CASSQPGQKFECGYTF.

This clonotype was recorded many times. The CDR3, as DNA: TGTGCCAGCTCACCGGGACAGACCATGAACACTGAAGCTTTCTTT. This sequence encodes CASSPGQTMNTEAFF. The rearrangement uses TRBV18 and TRBJ1-1; 7 nucleotides line up with TRBD1. V lost 3 bases to trimming and J lost 0 bases; unmatched junction nucleotides: 4. The CDR3 extends over 15 amino acids. Germline loops: CDR1 KGHSH, CDR2 LQKENI.

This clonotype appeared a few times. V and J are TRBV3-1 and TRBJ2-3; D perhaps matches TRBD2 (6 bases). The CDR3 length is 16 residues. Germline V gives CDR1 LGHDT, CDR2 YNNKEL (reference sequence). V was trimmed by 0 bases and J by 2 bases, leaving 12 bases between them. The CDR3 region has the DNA TGTGCCAGCAGCCAAGATATTAGCGGACTCACAGATACGCAGTATTTT. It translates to CASSQDISGLTDTQYF.

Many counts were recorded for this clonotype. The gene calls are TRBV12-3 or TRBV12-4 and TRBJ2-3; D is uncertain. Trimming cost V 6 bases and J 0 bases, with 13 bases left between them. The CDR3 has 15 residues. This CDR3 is CASSQSVISTDTQYF. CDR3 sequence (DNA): TGTGCCAGCAGCCAGTCGGTGATCAGCACAGATACGCAGTATTTT.

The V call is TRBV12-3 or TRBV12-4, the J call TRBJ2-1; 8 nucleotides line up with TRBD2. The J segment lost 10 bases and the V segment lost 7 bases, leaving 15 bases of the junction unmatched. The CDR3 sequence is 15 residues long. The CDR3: CASTLGGTSLGEQFF. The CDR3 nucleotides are TGTGCCAGCACCCTGGGGGGGACTAGTTTGGGAGAGCAGTTCTTC.

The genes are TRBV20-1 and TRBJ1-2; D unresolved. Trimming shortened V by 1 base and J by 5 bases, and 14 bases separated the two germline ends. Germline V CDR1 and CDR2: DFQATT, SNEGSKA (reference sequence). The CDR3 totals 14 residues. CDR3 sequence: CSARGPLLPYGYTF. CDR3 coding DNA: TGCAGTGCTAGAGGACCACTCCTCCCTTATGGCTACACCTTC.

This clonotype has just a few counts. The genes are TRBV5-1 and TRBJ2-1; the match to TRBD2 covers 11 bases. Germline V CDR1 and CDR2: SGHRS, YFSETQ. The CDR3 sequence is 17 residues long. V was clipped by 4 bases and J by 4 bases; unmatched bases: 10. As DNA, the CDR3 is TGCGCCAGCAGCGTTTCCGGGACTAGCGGAGGATACAATGAGCAGTTCTTC. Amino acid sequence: CASSVSGTSGGYNEQFF.

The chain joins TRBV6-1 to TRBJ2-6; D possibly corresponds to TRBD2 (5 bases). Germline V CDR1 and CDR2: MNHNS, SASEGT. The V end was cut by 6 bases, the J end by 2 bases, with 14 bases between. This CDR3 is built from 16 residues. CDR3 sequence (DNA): TGTGCCAGCAGCCTCGGACGGACTGCTGGGGCCAACGTCCTGACTTTC. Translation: CASSLGRTAGANVLTF.

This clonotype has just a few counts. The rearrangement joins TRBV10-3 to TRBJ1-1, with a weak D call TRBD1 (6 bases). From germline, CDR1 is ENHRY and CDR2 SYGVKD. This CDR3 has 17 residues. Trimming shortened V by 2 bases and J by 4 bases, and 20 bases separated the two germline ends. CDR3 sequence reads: CAISEDETGRGITEAFF. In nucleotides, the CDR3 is TGTGCCATCAGTGAGGATGAGACAGGCCGGGGAATCACTGAAGCTTTCTTT.

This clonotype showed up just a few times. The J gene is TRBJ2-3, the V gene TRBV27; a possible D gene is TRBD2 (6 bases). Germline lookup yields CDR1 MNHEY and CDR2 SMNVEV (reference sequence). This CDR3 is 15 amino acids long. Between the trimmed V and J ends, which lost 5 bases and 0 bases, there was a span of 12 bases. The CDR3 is CASSRGGTSTDTQYF. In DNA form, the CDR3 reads TGTGCCAGCAGTAGGGGTGGGACTAGCACAGATACGCAGTATTTT.

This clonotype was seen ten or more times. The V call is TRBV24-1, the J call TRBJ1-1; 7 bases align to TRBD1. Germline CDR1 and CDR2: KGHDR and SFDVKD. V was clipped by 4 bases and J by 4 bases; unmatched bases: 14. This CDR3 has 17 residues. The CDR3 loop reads CATSDHPRQGRATEAFF. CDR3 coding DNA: TGTGCCACCAGTGACCATCCGAGACAGGGTCGGGCCACTGAAGCTTTCTTT.

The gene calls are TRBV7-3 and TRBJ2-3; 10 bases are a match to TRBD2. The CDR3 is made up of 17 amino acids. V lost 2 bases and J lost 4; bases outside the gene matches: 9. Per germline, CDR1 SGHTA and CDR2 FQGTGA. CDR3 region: CASSLYPAGGLADTQYF. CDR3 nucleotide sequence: TGTGCCAGCAGCTTATATCCAGCGGGAGGGCTGGCAGATACGCAGTATTTT.

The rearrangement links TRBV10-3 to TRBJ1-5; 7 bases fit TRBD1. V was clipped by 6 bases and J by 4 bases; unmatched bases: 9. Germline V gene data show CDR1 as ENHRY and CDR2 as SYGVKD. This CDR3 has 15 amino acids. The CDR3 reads CAISDVRDRNQPQHF. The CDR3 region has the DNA TGTGCCATCAGCGATGTCCGGGACAGAAATCAGCCCCAGCATTTT.

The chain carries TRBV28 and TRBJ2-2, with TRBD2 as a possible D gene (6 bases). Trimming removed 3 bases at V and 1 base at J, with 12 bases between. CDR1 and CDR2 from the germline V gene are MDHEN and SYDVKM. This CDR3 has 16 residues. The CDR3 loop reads CASSFLWGVNTGELFF. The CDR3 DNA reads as TGTGCCAGCAGTTTTCTTTGGGGGGTGAACACCGGGGAGCTGTTTTTT.

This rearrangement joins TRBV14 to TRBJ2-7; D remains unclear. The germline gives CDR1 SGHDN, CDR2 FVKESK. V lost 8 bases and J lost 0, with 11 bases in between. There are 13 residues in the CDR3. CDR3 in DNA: TGTGCCAGCTCTGACGCGGTCTCCTACGAGCAGTACTTC. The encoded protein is CASSDAVSYEQYF.

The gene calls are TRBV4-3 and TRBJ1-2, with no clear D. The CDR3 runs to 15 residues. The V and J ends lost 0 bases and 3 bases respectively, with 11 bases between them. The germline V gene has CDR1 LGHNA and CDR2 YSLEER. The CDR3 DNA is TGCGCCAGCAGCCAAGACACGGCGGGTCACTATGGCTACACCTTC. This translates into CASSQDTAGHYGYTF.

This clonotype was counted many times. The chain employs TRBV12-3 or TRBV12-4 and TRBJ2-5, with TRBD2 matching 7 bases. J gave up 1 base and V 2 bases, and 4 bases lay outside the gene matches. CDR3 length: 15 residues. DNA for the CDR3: TGTGCCAGCAGTTTAACAGTAGCGGGCCAAGAGACCCAGTACTTC. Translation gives CASSLTVAGQETQYF.

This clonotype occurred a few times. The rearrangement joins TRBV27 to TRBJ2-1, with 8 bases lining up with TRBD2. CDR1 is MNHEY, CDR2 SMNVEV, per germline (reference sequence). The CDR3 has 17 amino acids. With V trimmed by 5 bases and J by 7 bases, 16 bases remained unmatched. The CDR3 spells CASSQGLGLPSLNEQFF. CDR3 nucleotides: TGTGCCAGCAGTCAGGGACTAGGACTGCCTTCTTTGAATGAGCAGTTCTTC.

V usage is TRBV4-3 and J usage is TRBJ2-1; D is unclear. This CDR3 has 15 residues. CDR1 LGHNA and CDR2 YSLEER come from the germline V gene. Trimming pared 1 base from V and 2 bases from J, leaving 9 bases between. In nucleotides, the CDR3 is TGCGCCAGCAGCCAAGCCCCCGGACCCTACAATGAGCAGTTCTTC. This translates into CASSQAPGPYNEQFF.

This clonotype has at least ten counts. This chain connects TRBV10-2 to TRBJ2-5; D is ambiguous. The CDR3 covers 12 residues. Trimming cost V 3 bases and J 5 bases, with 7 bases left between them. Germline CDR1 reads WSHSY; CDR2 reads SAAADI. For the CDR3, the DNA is TGCGCCAGCAGTGAAGTGGGGGAGACCCAGTACTTC. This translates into CASSEVGETQYF.

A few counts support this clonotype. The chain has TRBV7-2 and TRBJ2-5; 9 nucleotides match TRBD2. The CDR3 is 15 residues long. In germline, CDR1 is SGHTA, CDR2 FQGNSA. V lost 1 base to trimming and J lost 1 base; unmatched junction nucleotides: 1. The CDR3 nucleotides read TGTGCCAGCAGCTTAGGCGGGAGGGTCCAAGAGACCCAGTACTTC. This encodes CASSLGGRVQETQYF.

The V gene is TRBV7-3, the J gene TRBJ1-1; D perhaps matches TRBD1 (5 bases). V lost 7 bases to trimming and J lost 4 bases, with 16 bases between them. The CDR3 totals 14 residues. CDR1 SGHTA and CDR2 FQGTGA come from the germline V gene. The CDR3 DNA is TGTGCCAGCAACACCGTCGGGACGTCCACTGAAGCTTTCTTT. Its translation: CASNTVGTSTEAFF.